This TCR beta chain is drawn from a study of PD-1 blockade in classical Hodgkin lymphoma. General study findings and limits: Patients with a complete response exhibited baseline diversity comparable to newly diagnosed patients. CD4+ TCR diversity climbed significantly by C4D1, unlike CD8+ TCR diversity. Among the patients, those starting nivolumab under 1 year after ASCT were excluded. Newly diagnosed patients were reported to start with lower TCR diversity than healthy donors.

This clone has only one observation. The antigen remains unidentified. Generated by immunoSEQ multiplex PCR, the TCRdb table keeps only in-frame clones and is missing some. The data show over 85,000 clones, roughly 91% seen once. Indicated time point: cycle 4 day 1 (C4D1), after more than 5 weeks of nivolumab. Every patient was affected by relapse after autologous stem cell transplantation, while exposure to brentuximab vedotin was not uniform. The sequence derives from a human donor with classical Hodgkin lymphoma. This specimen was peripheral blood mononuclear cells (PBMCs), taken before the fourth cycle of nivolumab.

The CDR3 protein is CASSLGDQPQHF. CDR3 in DNA: TGTGCCAGCAGCTTAGGAGATCAGCCCCAGCATTTT. This rearrangement joins TRBV7-9 to TRBJ1-5; D is undetermined. V lost 1 base to trimming and J lost 5 bases, with 3 bases between them. CDR3 length: 12 amino acids. Per the germline V gene, CDR1 is SEHNR and CDR2 is FQNEAQ (reference sequence).